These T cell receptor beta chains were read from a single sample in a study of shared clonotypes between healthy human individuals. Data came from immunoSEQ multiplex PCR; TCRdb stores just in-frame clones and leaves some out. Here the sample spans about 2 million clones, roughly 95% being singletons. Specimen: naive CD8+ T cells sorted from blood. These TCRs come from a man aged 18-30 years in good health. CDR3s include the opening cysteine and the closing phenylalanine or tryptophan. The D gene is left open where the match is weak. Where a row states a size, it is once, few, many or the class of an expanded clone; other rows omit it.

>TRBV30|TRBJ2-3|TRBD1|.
CAWSLLGTGPDTQYF
TGTGCCTGGAGTCTTCTCGGGACAGGGCCAGATACGCAGTATTTT
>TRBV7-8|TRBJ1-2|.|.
CASSSDTINYGYTF
TGTGCCAGCAGCTCGGACACTATCAACTATGGCTACACCTTC
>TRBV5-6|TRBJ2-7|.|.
CASSLAQYEQYF
TGTGCCAGCAGCTTGGCCCAATACGAGCAGTACTTC
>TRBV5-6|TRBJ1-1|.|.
CASSPGNVGEAFF
TGTGCCAGCAGCCCGGGGAACGTGGGTGAAGCTTTCTTT
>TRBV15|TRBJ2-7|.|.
CATSNSYEQYF
TGTGCCACCAGCAACAGCTACGAGCAGTACTTC
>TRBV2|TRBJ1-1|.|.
CASSYLLLEAFF
TGTGCCAGCAGCTATCTACTGCTCGAAGCTTTCTTT
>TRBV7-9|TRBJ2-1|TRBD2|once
CASSPGLAASSYNEQFF
TGTGCCAGCAGCCCGGGACTAGCGGCCAGCTCCTACAATGAGCAGTTCTTC
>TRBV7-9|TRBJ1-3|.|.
CASSLDGNSGNTIYF
TGTGCCAGCAGCTTAGACGGAAACTCTGGAAACACCATATATTTT
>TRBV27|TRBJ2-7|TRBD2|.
CASSLSSGWDEQYF
TGTGCCAGCAGTTTGTCTAGCGGGTGGGACGAGCAGTACTTC
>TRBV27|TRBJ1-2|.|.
CASSPTLGYGYTF
TGTGCCAGCAGTCCGACACTTGGATATGGCTACACCTTC
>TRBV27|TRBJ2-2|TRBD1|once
CASSVDRVKTGELFF
TGTGCCAGCAGTGTCGACAGGGTAAAAACCGGGGAGCTGTTTTTT
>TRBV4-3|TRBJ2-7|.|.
CASSQDWEAGNEQYF
TGCGCCAGCAGCCAAGATTGGGAAGCGGGTAACGAGCAGTACTTC
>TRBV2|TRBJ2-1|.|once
CASSQVGSDEQFF
TGTGCCAGCAGCCAGGTGGGTTCGGATGAGCAGTTCTTC
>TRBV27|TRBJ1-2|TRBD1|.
CASRSSPGGDGYTF
TGTGCCAGCAGATCATCACCAGGGGGAGATGGCTACACCTTC
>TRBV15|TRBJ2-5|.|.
CATSRDSLVETQYF
TGTGCCACCAGCAGAGATTCCCTTGTAGAGACCCAGTACTTC
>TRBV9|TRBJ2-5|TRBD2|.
CASSVEGGSYRETQYF
TGTGCCAGCAGCGTAGAAGGCGGGAGCTACCGAGAGACCCAGTACTTC
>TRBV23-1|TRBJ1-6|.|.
CASRPQENNSPLHF
TGCGCCAGCAGACCTCAGGAAAATAATTCACCCCTCCACTTT
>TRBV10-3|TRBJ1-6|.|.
CRPGEHSPLHF
TGTAGGCCCGGTGAGCATTCACCCCTCCACTTT
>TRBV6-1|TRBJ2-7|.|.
CASSEGGSPPYYEQYF
TGTGCCAGCAGTGAAGGAGGGTCCCCACCATATTACGAGCAGTACTTC
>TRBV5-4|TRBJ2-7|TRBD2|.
CASSNPSGSSYEQYF
TGTGCCAGCAGCAACCCTAGCGGGAGCTCCTACGAGCAGTACTTC
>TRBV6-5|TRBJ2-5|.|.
CASSYDQGYQVGQYF
TGTGCCAGCAGTTACGACCAGGGATACCAAGTGGGCCAGTACTTC
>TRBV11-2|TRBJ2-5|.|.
CASSLGGVMLKETQYF
TGTGCCAGCAGCTTAGGGGGGGTCATGTTAAAAGAGACCCAGTACTTC
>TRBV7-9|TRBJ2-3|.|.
CASSLGSVATQYF
TGTGCCAGCAGCTTAGGGTCCGTGGCAACGCAGTATTTT
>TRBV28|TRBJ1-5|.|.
CASSSIRAGNQPQHF
TGTGCCAGCAGTTCGATCAGGGCAGGCAATCAGCCCCAGCATTTT
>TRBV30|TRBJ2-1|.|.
CAWNLDAGVEQFF
TGTGCCTGGAACCTGGACGCCGGCGTTGAGCAGTTCTTC
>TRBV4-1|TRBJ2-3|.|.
CASSLSADTQYF
TGCGCCAGCAGCCTGAGTGCAGATACGCAGTATTTT
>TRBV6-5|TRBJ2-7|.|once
CASSSGGSYEQYF
TGTGCCAGCAGTTCTGGGGGATCCTACGAGCAGTACTTC
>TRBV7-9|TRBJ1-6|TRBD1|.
CASSSIDRDYSPLHF
TGTGCCAGCAGTTCCATCGACAGGGATTATTCACCCCTCCACTTT
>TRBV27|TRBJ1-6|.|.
CASTLGGANSPLHF
TGTGCCAGCACCCTGGGGGGGGCGAATTCACCCCTCCACTTT
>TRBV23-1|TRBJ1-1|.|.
CASRRRGPTEAFF
TGCGCCAGCCGCCGGCGGGGCCCCACTGAAGCTTTCTTT
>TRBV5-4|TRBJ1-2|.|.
CASSLEGGRNYGYTF
TGTGCCAGCAGCTTGGAGGGAGGACGGAACTATGGCTACACCTTC
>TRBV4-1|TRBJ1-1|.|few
CASSQVPEMNTEAFF
TGCGCCAGCAGCCAAGTCCCAGAGATGAACACTGAAGCTTTCTTT
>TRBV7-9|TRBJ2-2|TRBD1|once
CASSPRGTGNSGELFF
TGTGCCAGCAGCCCCCGTGGGACAGGGAATTCCGGGGAGCTGTTTTTT
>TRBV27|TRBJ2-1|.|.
CASSPRGPANEQFF
TGTGCCAGCAGTCCGCGGGGCCCGGCAAATGAGCAGTTCTTC
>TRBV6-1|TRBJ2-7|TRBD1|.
CALRGIQQGAYEQYF
TGTGCCTTAAGGGGTATTCAACAGGGGGCCTACGAGCAGTACTTC
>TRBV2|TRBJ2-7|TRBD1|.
CASSSGQGADEQYF
TGTGCCAGCAGTTCGGGACAGGGGGCCGACGAGCAGTACTTC
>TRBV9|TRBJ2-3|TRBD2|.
CASSESGSMADTQYF
TGTGCCAGCAGTGAAAGCGGGAGCATGGCAGATACGCAGTATTTT
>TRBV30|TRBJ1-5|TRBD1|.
CAWSPGGTGDNQPQHF
TGTGCCTGGAGCCCTGGTGGGACAGGGGACAATCAGCCCCAGCATTTT
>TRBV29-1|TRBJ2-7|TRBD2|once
CSVFGLAGAYEQYF
TGCAGCGTCTTCGGACTAGCGGGAGCCTACGAGCAGTACTTC
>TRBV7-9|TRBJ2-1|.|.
CASSFGRNNEQFF
TGTGCCAGCAGCTTCGGGAGAAACAATGAGCAGTTCTTC
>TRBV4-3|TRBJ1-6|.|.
CASSQEWRQKGGRGYNSPLHF
TGCGCCAGCAGCCAAGAATGGAGACAAAAAGGGGGACGAGGTTATAATTCACCCCTCCACTTT
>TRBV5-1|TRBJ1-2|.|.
CASSLDPGVGSGYTF
TGCGCCAGCAGCTTGGACCCAGGGGTCGGGAGTGGCTACACCTTC
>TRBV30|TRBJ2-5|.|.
CAWAGGSEETQYF
TGTGCCTGGGCTGGGGGGAGCGAGGAGACCCAGTACTTC
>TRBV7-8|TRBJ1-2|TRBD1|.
CASSLQGADYGYTF
TGTGCCAGCAGTCTACAGGGGGCGGACTATGGCTACACCTTC
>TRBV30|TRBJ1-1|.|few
CAWSVGGETEAFF
TGTGCCTGGAGTGTAGGGGGTGAGACTGAAGCTTTCTTT
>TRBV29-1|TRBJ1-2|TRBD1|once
CSVEDGTGNYGYTF
TGCAGCGTTGAAGACGGGACAGGGAACTATGGCTACACCTTC
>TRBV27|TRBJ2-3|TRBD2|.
CASSESGGAPDTQYF
TGTGCCAGCAGTGAGAGCGGGGGGGCCCCAGATACGCAGTATTTT
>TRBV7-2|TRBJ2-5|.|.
CASSYRESETQYF
TGTGCCAGCTCTTATCGGGAGAGTGAGACCCAGTACTTC
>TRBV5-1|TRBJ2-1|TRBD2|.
CASSDPSGTSGVSSYNEQFF
TGCGCCAGCAGCGACCCCTCCGGGACTAGCGGGGTGAGCTCCTACAATGAGCAGTTCTTC
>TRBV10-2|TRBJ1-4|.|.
CASSESWLTNEKLFF
TGCGCCAGCAGTGAGTCCTGGTTAACTAATGAAAAACTGTTTTTT
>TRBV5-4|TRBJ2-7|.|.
CASSYKGGYEQYF
TGTGCCAGCAGCTATAAGGGGGGGTACGAGCAGTACTTC
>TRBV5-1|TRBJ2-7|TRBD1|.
CASSLGQGYDEQYF
TGCGCCAGCAGCTTGGGACAGGGTTACGACGAGCAGTACTTC
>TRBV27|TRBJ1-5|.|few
CASSPIGGNQPQHF
TGTGCCAGCAGTCCGATCGGGGGCAATCAGCCCCAGCATTTT
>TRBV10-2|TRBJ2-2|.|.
CASSQEGESYPNTGELFF
TGCGCCAGCAGCCAGGAGGGGGAGAGCTACCCGAACACCGGGGAGCTGTTTTTT
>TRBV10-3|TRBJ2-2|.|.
CAIQQGLTGELFF
TGTGCCATCCAACAGGGATTGACCGGGGAGCTGTTTTTT